These T cell receptor beta chains were read from a single sample in a study of CD8 T cells in ankylosing spondylitis. TCRdb analysed the 5' RACE reads with MiXCR anew, one entry per CDR3 protein. The sample lists some 120,000 distinct CDR3 sequences; approximately 15% were seen once. Sequences were obtained from blood, either unsorted or a sorted T cell fraction (not recorded which). Every receptor here comes from a female donor with ankylosing spondylitis or in good health (not recorded which). The CDR3 runs from the conserved cysteine through the conserved F or W. Fields, in order: D gene, J gene, V gene, clone size, CDR3 DNA, CDR3 protein. D genes are given only for firm matches. Clone size, where shown, is once, few, many, or a class for clones that have expanded.

d_gene: -; j_gene: TRBJ2-7; v_gene: TRBV11-2; abundance: few; CDR3nt: TGTGCCAGCAGCCTCCTGGGACATTGGTCCTACGAGCAGTACTTC; CDR3aa: CASSLLGHWSYEQYF
d_gene: TRBD1; j_gene: TRBJ1-5; v_gene: TRBV7-2; abundance: many; CDR3nt: TGTGCCAGCAGCGACGGACAGGGACGGAATCAGCCCCAGCATTTT; CDR3aa: CASSDGQGRNQPQHF
d_gene: -; j_gene: TRBJ2-7; v_gene: TRBV20-1; abundance: few; CDR3nt: TGCAGTGCACAACCTGAGAGCTCCTACGAGCAGTACTTC; CDR3aa: CSAQPESSYEQYF
d_gene: -; j_gene: TRBJ2-3; v_gene: TRBV30; abundance: -; CDR3nt: TGTGCCTGGAGTGAAATTCGTGACCGATCCATTTATCCACCTAGCACAGATACGCAGTATTTT; CDR3aa: CAWSEIRDRSIYPPSTDTQYF
d_gene: -; j_gene: TRBJ2-1; v_gene: TRBV19; abundance: few; CDR3nt: TGTGCCAGTACCCTAGACAGTTCCTACAATGAGCAGTTCTTC; CDR3aa: CASTLDSSYNEQFF
d_gene: TRBD2; j_gene: TRBJ2-2; v_gene: TRBV7-3; abundance: -; CDR3nt: TGTGCCAGCAGCCGGAGTAGCGGGGGGGCAAACACCGGGGAGCTGTTTTTT; CDR3aa: CASSRSSGGANTGELFF
d_gene: -; j_gene: TRBJ2-2; v_gene: TRBV6-1; abundance: -; CDR3nt: TGTGCCACCCAGCCCGGGAAAGATACCACCGGGGAGCTGTTTTTT; CDR3aa: CATQPGKDTTGELFF
d_gene: TRBD1; j_gene: TRBJ2-1; v_gene: TRBV5-1; abundance: few; CDR3nt: TGCGCCAGCAGCGCCGGGACAGGGCTGTACAATGAGCAGTTCTTC; CDR3aa: CASSAGTGLYNEQFF
d_gene: TRBD2; j_gene: TRBJ2-1; v_gene: TRBV4-1; abundance: few; CDR3nt: TGCGCCAGCAGCTTTGAAACCAGCGGCGGGAGCCTCAATGAGCAGTTCTTC; CDR3aa: CASSFETSGGSLNEQFF
d_gene: -; j_gene: TRBJ2-2; v_gene: TRBV7-6; abundance: few; CDR3nt: TGTGCCAGCAGCACCGGATCGAACACCGGGGAGCTGTTTTTT; CDR3aa: CASSTGSNTGELFF
d_gene: -; j_gene: TRBJ2-1; v_gene: TRBV23-1; abundance: few; CDR3nt: TGCGCCAGCAGTCATGGACAGATAGAGCAGTTCTTC; CDR3aa: CASSHGQIEQFF
d_gene: TRBD2; j_gene: TRBJ2-1; v_gene: TRBV5-1; abundance: -; CDR3nt: TGCGCCAGCAGTTCGGATAGCGGGGGGGCCAGTGAGCAGTTCTTC; CDR3aa: CASSSDSGGASEQFF
d_gene: -; j_gene: TRBJ2-3; v_gene: TRBV20-1; abundance: -; CDR3nt: TGCAGTGCTAGAGAGGCCGGACGTGACACAGATACGCAGTATTTT; CDR3aa: CSAREAGRDTDTQYF
d_gene: TRBD2; j_gene: TRBJ2-1; v_gene: TRBV20-1; abundance: -; CDR3nt: TGCAGTGCTAGAGTTACCGGACTAGCGGTGGTCTCCTACAATGAGCAGTTCTTC; CDR3aa: CSARVTGLAVVSYNEQFF
d_gene: TRBD1; j_gene: TRBJ1-1; v_gene: TRBV12-3/TRBV12-4; abundance: few; CDR3nt: TGTGCCAGCAGACGGACAGGGAACACTGAAGCTTTCTTT; CDR3aa: CASRRTGNTEAFF
d_gene: -; j_gene: TRBJ2-1; v_gene: TRBV15; abundance: many; CDR3nt: TGTGCCACCAGCAGAGTGAGGAGAACCGAGCAGTTCTTC; CDR3aa: CATSRVRRTEQFF
d_gene: -; j_gene: TRBJ1-5; v_gene: TRBV12-3/TRBV12-4; abundance: many; CDR3nt: TGTGCCAGCAGTTCAGGAGATAGCAATCAGCCCCAGCATTTT; CDR3aa: CASSSGDSNQPQHF
d_gene: TRBD2; j_gene: TRBJ2-1; v_gene: TRBV7-2; abundance: many; CDR3nt: TGTGCCAGCAGCTTAGCTCCCATGGCGGGGGGGCCCGATGAGCAGTTCTTC; CDR3aa: CASSLAPMAGGPDEQFF
d_gene: -; j_gene: TRBJ2-1; v_gene: TRBV4-2; abundance: many; CDR3nt: TGTGCCAGCAGCCAAGAAAGGGGCCTGGGGGAGCAGTTCTTC; CDR3aa: CASSQERGLGEQFF
d_gene: TRBD2; j_gene: TRBJ2-5; v_gene: TRBV6-5; abundance: few; CDR3nt: TGTGCCAGCAGTTACTCGCCTAGCGGGCGAGAGACCCAGTACTTC; CDR3aa: CASSYSPSGRETQYF
d_gene: -; j_gene: TRBJ1-5; v_gene: TRBV28; abundance: many; CDR3nt: TGTGCCAGCAGTTCGCGCCGGGCAGGATCGAATCAGCCCCAGCATTTT; CDR3aa: CASSSRRAGSNQPQHF
d_gene: TRBD2; j_gene: TRBJ2-3; v_gene: TRBV4-2; abundance: -; CDR3nt: TGTGCCAGCAGCCAAGATCGGGCCGGGACTAGCATGGTCAGCCCAGATACGCAGTATTTT; CDR3aa: CASSQDRAGTSMVSPDTQYF
d_gene: -; j_gene: TRBJ1-4; v_gene: TRBV5-1; abundance: many; CDR3nt: TGCGCCAGCAGCCCCGACGGACTTAATGAAAAACTGTTTTTT; CDR3aa: CASSPDGLNEKLFF
d_gene: TRBD2; j_gene: TRBJ2-3; v_gene: TRBV20-1; abundance: -; CDR3nt: TGCAGTGCAACCCTAGCGGGGGGGACAGATACGCAGTATTTT; CDR3aa: CSATLAGGTDTQYF
d_gene: -; j_gene: TRBJ2-7; v_gene: TRBV5-1; abundance: many; CDR3nt: TGCGCCAGCAGTCCCGGCCAGGGTGACGAGCAGTACTTC; CDR3aa: CASSPGQGDEQYF
d_gene: -; j_gene: TRBJ2-5; v_gene: TRBV20-1; abundance: few; CDR3nt: TGCAGTGCTACAGGGGGGGAGACCCAGTACTTC; CDR3aa: CSATGGETQYF
d_gene: TRBD2; j_gene: TRBJ2-3; v_gene: TRBV2; abundance: -; CDR3nt: TGTGCCAACATTCCCAGCGGGGACTCTAGCACAGATACGCAGTATTTT; CDR3aa: CANIPSGDSSTDTQYF
d_gene: -; j_gene: TRBJ2-5; v_gene: TRBV12-3/TRBV12-4; abundance: -; CDR3nt: TGTGCCAGCAGTTTCGGGGTGGGAATAGTGGGGCAAGAGACCCAGTACTTC; CDR3aa: CASSFGVGIVGQETQYF
d_gene: -; j_gene: TRBJ1-6; v_gene: TRBV7-9; abundance: -; CDR3nt: TGTGCCAGCAGTGGGCTGGATAATTCACCCCTCCACTTT; CDR3aa: CASSGLDNSPLHF
d_gene: -; j_gene: TRBJ2-7; v_gene: TRBV4-1; abundance: many; CDR3nt: TGCGCCAGCAGCCAAACAGCTTCCTCGTTAGCAACCTACGAGCAGTACTTC; CDR3aa: CASSQTASSLATYEQYF
d_gene: -; j_gene: TRBJ2-3; v_gene: TRBV12-3/TRBV12-4; abundance: -; CDR3nt: TGTGCCAGCAGTTTTGGCAGGGACACAGATACGCAGTATTTT; CDR3aa: CASSFGRDTDTQYF
d_gene: -; j_gene: TRBJ1-1; v_gene: TRBV3-1; abundance: few; CDR3nt: TGTGCCAGCAGCCAAAACAGTTACACTGAAGCTTTCTTT; CDR3aa: CASSQNSYTEAFF
d_gene: -; j_gene: TRBJ1-4; v_gene: TRBV5-1; abundance: -; CDR3nt: TGCGCCAGCAGCCCCTTCAGCGCAACTAATGAAAAACTGTTTTTT; CDR3aa: CASSPFSATNEKLFF
d_gene: TRBD2; j_gene: TRBJ2-7; v_gene: TRBV20-1; abundance: few; CDR3nt: TGCAGTGCTAGGCCTAGCGGGAGAGCCTACGAGCAGTACTTC; CDR3aa: CSARPSGRAYEQYF
d_gene: TRBD2; j_gene: TRBJ2-1; v_gene: TRBV12-3/TRBV12-4; abundance: many; CDR3nt: TGTGCCAGCAAACCTGCGGCTAGCGGGCTATACAATGAGCAGTTCTTC; CDR3aa: CASKPAASGLYNEQFF
d_gene: -; j_gene: TRBJ2-3; v_gene: TRBV5-1; abundance: -; CDR3nt: TGCGCCAGCAGCCGTAGCTGGGGGGCCGTCGATACGCAGTATTTT; CDR3aa: CASSRSWGAVDTQYF
d_gene: TRBD1; j_gene: TRBJ1-5; v_gene: TRBV20-1; abundance: few; CDR3nt: TGCAGTGCAGGGGGACAGGGCAGGGGCAATCAGCCCCAGCATTTT; CDR3aa: CSAGGQGRGNQPQHF
d_gene: TRBD1; j_gene: TRBJ2-1; v_gene: TRBV19; abundance: -; CDR3nt: TGTGCCAGTAGTATTCTAGGGGGCCCCTACAATGAGCAGTTCTTC; CDR3aa: CASSILGGPYNEQFF
d_gene: TRBD2; j_gene: TRBJ2-7; v_gene: TRBV5-1; abundance: -; CDR3nt: TGCGCCAGCAGTTTAACGTCGATGGGAGGGCAACACGAGCAGTACTTC; CDR3aa: CASSLTSMGGQHEQYF
d_gene: TRBD2; j_gene: TRBJ2-4; v_gene: TRBV5-1; abundance: -; CDR3nt: TGCGCCAGCAGCTTGGAAGGGACTACCAAAAACATTCAGTACTTC; CDR3aa: CASSLEGTTKNIQYF
d_gene: TRBD2; j_gene: TRBJ2-5; v_gene: TRBV5-1; abundance: few; CDR3nt: TGCGCCAGCAGCTTGTCCAGCGGGGGGGCTCGGGAGACCCAGTACTTC; CDR3aa: CASSLSSGGARETQYF
d_gene: -; j_gene: TRBJ1-1; v_gene: TRBV6-1; abundance: few; CDR3nt: TGTGCCAGCAGTGAAGCAGCTGGGGGGCCTGCGCACATGTACCGTAACACTGAAGCTTTCTTT; CDR3aa: CASSEAAGGPAHMYRNTEAFF
d_gene: TRBD1; j_gene: TRBJ2-7; v_gene: TRBV20-1; abundance: many; CDR3nt: TGCAGTGCACTCCGGGACAGATCCTACGAGCAGTACTTC; CDR3aa: CSALRDRSYEQYF
d_gene: -; j_gene: TRBJ2-1; v_gene: TRBV5-1; abundance: many; CDR3nt: TGCGCCAGCGGACGTGGAAACAATGAGCAGTTCTTC; CDR3aa: CASGRGNNEQFF
d_gene: -; j_gene: TRBJ2-3; v_gene: TRBV7-9; abundance: many; CDR3nt: TGTGCCAGCAGCTTAAGTGGTCCCCAGTGGGAGTATTTT; CDR3aa: CASSLSGPQWEYF
d_gene: -; j_gene: TRBJ1-2; v_gene: TRBV10-3; abundance: many; CDR3nt: TGTGCCATCAGTGAGTCCCGGGGGCCCGGCTATGGCTACACCTTC; CDR3aa: CAISESRGPGYGYTF